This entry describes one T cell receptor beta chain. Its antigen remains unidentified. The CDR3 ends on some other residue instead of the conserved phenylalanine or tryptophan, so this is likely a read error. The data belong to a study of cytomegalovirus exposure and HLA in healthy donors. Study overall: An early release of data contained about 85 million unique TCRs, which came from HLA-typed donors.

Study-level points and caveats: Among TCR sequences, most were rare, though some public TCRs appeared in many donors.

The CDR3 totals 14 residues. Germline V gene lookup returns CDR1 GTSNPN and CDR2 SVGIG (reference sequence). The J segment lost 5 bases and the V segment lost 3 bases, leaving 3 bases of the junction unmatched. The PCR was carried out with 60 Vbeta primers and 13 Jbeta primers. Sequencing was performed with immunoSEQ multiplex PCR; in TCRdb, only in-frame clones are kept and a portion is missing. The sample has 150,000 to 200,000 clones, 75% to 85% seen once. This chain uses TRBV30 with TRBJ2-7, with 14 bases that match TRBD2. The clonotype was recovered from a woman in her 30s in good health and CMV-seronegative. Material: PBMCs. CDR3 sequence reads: CAWSPGLAGDEQYC. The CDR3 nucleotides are TGTGCCTGGAGCCCGGGACTAGCGGGAGACGAGCAGTACTGC.